This TCR beta chain comes out of a study of regulatory T cells in long-lasting Graves disease. Study information: Graves' patients (newly diagnosed) had been on antithyroid drugs under 3 months. Broader study findings: Peripheral blood was the sole material, not thyroid tissue. Patients with persistent disease showed a bias toward TRBV28, TRBJ1-2 and TRBJ2-5.

Specified time point: newly diagnosed GD, antithyroid drugs for less than 3 months. RNA extracted from PBMCs served as the sequencing template. This clonotype has a count of ten or more. Its antigen is as yet unknown. In building TCR beta libraries, iRepertoire HTBI primers were used together with Arm-PCR of CDR3 regions. TCRdb processed the multiplex PCR reads anew with MiXCR; each CDR3 protein has one entry. The sample carries around 230,000 distinct CDR3 sequences, around 20% recorded once. The CDR3 contains 14 residues. V lost 3 bases and J 9 bases, leaving 15 bases between the germline ends. Germline V gives CDR1 SGHDN, CDR2 FVKESK.

This sequence was found in a female donor with Graves disease. The V gene is TRBV14, the J gene TRBJ2-1; TRBD1 or TRBD2 may be the D gene (5 bases each). The specimen was peripheral blood mononuclear cells (PBMCs), collected at new diagnosis, from a patient treated with antithyroid drugs. The CDR3 region is CASSQTGLRGEQFF. The DNA for the CDR3 is TGTGCCAGCAGCCAGACCGGGTTGAGGGGTGAGCAGTTCTTC.